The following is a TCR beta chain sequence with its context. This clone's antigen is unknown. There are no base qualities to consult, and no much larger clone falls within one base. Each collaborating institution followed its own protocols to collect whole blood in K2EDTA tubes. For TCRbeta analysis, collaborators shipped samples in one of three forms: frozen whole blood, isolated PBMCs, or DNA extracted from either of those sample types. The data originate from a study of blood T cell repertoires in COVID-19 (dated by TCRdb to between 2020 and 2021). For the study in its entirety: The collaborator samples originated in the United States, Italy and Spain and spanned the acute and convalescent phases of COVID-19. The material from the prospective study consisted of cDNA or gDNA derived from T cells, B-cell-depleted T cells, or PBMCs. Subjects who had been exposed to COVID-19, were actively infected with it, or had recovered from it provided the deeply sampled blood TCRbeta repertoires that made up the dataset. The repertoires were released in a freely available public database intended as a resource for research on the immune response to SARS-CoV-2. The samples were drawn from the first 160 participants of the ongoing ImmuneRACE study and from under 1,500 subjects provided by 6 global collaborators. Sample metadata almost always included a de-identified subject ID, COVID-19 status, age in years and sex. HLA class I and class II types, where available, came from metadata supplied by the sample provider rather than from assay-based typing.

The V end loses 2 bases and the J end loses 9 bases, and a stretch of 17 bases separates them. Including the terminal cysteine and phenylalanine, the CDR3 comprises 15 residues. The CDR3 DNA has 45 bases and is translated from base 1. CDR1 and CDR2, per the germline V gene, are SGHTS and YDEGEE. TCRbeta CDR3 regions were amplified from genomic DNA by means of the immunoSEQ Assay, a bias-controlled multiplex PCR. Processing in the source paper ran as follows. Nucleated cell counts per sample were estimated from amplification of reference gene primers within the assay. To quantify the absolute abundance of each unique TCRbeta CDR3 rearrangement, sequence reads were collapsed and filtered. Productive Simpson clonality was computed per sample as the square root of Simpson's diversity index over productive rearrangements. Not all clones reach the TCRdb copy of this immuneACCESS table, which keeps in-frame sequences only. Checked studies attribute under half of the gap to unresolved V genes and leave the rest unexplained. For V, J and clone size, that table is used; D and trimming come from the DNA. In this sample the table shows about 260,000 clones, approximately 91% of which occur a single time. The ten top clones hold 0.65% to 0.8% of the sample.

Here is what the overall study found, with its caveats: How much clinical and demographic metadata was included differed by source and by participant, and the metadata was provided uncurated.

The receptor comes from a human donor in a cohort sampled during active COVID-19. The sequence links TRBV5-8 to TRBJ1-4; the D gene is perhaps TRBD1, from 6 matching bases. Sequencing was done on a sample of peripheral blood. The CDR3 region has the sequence CASSFEGGTGKKLFF. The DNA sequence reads TGTGCCAGCAGCTTTGAAGGGGGTACGGGGAAAAAACTGTTTTTT.